The rows below give T cell receptor beta chains drawn from one sample of a study of T-cell reconstitution after alpha-beta-depleted transplantation in children. TCRdb recomputed calls from the PCR reads with MiXCR, one row per CDR3 protein. The sample has 230,000 or so distinct CDR3 sequences; about 11% are singletons. The sequencing used PBMCs from the stem cell graft donor, collected from the stem cell graft. These receptors originate from a human donor who donated a stem cell graft to a child with acute lymphoblastic leukemia. Each CDR3 is given with its conserved first and last residue. The order of the fields is V gene, J gene, clone size, D gene, CDR3 protein, CDR3 DNA. D genes are given only for firm matches. Clone sizes are given selectively: once, few, many, or a class where the clone is expanded.

>TRBV7-2|TRBJ2-2|many|TRBD2
CASSLGRGGNTGELFF
TGTGCCAGCAGCTTGGGGCGGGGGGGTAACACCGGGGAGCTGTTTTTT
>TRBV12-3/TRBV12-4|TRBJ2-3|.|TRBD1
CASGLWTGGLDTQYF
TGTGCCAGCGGGCTTTGGACAGGGGGTTTGGATACGCAGTATTTT
>TRBV10-2|TRBJ1-1|few|TRBD1
CASSERDRGVNTEAFF
TGCGCCAGCAGTGAACGAGACAGGGGAGTGAACACTGAAGCTTTCTTT
>TRBV14|TRBJ2-7|.|.
CASSQEAGEWYEQYF
TGTGCCAGCAGCCAAGAGGCAGGGGAATGGTACGAGCAGTACTTC
>TRBV4-3|TRBJ2-1|many|.
CASSQDERGRGEQFF
TGCGCCAGCAGCCAAGATGAGAGGGGCCGGGGTGAGCAGTTCTTC
>TRBV12-3/TRBV12-4|TRBJ2-5|.|.
CASRSSGLRETQYF
TGTGCCAGCAGGTCGAGCGGCCTCCGAGAGACCCAGTACTTC
>TRBV4-3|TRBJ2-7|many|TRBD2
CASSQDSGPRYEQYF
TGCGCCAGCAGCCAAGATAGCGGGCCCAGGTACGAGCAGTACTTC
>TRBV15|TRBJ2-2|many|TRBD2
CATSHPTQDLTSGRAPGELFF
TGTGCCACCAGCCATCCGACCCAGGACCTGACTAGCGGGAGGGCCCCCGGGGAGCTGTTTTTT
>TRBV20-1|TRBJ2-2|.|TRBD2
CCAKRTSGRDDTGELFF
TGCTGTGCTAAGAGGACTAGCGGGAGAGATGACACCGGGGAGCTGTTTTTT
>TRBV18|TRBJ2-5|many|TRBD2
CASSPLAGGLQETQYF
TGTGCCAGCTCACCCTTAGCGGGAGGGCTCCAAGAGACCCAGTACTTC
>TRBV20-1|TRBJ2-1|many|.
CSARPGTGNPGGEQFF
TGCAGTGCTAGACCTGGAACGGGGAACCCAGGCGGTGAGCAGTTCTTC
>TRBV28|TRBJ2-7|many|.
CASSPDRLYYEQYF
TGTGCCAGCAGTCCAGACAGGCTTTACTACGAGCAGTACTTC
>TRBV6-1|TRBJ2-3|many|.
CASSEDPRGIDTQYF
TGTGCCAGCAGTGAAGACCCCCGAGGGATAGATACGCAGTATTTT
>TRBV5-1|TRBJ1-1|many|TRBD1
CASSFSTGDTEAFF
TGCGCCAGCAGCTTTTCCACAGGGGACACTGAAGCTTTCTTT
>TRBV29-1|TRBJ1-2|many|.
CSVEGDRRGGYTF
TGCAGCGTTGAAGGGGACCGACGTGGAGGCTACACCTTC
>TRBV20-1|TRBJ2-3|many|.
CSAREETGDTQYF
TGCAGTGCTAGAGAAGAAACGGGAGATACGCAGTATTTT
>TRBV4-2|TRBJ2-7|.|TRBD1
CASSTRTGRVSSYEQYF
TGTGCCAGCAGCACCCGGACAGGGCGGGTGAGCTCCTACGAGCAGTACTTC